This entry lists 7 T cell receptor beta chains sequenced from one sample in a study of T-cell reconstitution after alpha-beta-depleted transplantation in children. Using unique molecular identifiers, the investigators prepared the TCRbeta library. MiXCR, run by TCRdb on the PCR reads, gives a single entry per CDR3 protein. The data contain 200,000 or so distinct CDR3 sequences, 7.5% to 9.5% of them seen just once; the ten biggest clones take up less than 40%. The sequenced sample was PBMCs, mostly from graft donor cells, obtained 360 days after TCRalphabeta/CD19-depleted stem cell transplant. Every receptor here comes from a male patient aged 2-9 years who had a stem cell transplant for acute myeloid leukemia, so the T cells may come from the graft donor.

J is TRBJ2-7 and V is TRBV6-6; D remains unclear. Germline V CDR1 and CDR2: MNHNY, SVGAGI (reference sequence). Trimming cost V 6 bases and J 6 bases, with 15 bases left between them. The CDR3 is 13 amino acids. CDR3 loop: CASRDPNRLEQYV. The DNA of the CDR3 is TGTGCCAGCAGGGACCCCAATCGGCTCGAGCAGTACGTC.

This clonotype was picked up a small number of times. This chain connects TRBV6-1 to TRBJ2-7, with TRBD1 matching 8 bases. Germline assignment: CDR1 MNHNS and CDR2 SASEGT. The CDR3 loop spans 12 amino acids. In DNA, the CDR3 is TGTGCCAGCAGTGAATTGGACAGGGAATGGATCGTC. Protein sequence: CASSELDREWIV.

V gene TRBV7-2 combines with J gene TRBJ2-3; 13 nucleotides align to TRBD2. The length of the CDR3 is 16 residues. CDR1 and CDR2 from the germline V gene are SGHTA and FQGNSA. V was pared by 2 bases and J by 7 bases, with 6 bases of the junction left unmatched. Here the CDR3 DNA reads TGTGCCAGCAGCTTACCTCGGACTAGCGGGGGAAATACGCAGTATTTT. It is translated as CASSLPRTSGGNTQYF.

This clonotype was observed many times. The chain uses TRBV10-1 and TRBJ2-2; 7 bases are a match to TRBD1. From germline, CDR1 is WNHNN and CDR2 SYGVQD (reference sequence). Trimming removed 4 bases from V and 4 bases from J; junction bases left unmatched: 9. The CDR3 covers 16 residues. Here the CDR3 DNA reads TGCGCCAGCAGTGTCGGAGACAGGGAAGTCACCGGGGAGCTGTTTTTT. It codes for CASSVGDREVTGELFF.

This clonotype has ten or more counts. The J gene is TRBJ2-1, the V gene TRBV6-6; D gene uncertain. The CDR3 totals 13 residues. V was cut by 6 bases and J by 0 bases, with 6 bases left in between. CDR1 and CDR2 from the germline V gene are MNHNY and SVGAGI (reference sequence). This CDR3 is CASRTPSYNEQFF. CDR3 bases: TGTGCCAGCAGGACACCCTCCTACAATGAGCAGTTCTTC.

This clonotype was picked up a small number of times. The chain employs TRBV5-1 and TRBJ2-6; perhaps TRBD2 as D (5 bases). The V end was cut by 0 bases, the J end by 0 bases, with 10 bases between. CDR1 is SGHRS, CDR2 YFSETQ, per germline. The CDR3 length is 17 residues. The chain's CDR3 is CASSLAADSSGANVLTF. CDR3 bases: TGCGCCAGCAGCTTGGCCGCGGACTCCTCTGGGGCCAACGTCCTGACTTTC.

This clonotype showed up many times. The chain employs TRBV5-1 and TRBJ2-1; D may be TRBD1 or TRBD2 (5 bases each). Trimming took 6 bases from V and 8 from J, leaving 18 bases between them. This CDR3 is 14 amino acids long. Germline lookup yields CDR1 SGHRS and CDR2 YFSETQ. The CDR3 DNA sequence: TGCGCCAGCATGCCCCGTTATGGGGGTTATGAGCAGTTCTTC. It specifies CASMPRYGGYEQFF.